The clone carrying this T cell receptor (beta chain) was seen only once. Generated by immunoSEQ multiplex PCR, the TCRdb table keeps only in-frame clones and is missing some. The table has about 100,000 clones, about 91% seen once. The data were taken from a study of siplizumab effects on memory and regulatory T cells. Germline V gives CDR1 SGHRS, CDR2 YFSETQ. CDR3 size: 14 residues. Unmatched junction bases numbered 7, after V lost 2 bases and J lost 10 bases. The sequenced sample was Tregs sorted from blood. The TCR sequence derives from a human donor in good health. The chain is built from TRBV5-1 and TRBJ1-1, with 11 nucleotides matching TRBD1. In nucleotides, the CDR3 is TGCGCCAGCAGCTTTCAGGGACAGGGGGAATTAGCTTTCTTT. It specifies CASSFQGQGELAFF.